The 8 T cell receptor beta chains below all came from one sample that was sequenced in a study of molecular identifiers for immune sequencing clone quantification. TCRdb reprocessed the PCR reads via MiXCR and lists one record per CDR3 protein. Of 88,000 or so distinct CDR3 sequences in the sample, roughly a fifth were seen once. The sample consisted of naive CD8+ T cells from blood, with Jurkat cell RNA spiked in. This sample's subset: FACS-sorted CD8+CD4-CCR7+CD45RA+ naive T cells. The source of these receptors is a human donor in good health. Some libraries in this study had Jurkat cell RNA spiked in.

Details on this clonotype: This is likely a read error, given that the CDR3 carries no conserved phenylalanine or tryptophan at its end. The CDR3 sequence: CASAWALSGNTIYS. The CDR3 DNA follows: TGTGCCAGCGCCTGGGCCCTCTCTGGAAACACCATATATTCT. The chain has TRBV13 and TRBJ1-3; no firm D call. Per germline, CDR1 PRHDT and CDR2 FYEKMQ (reference sequence). The length of the CDR3 is 14 residues. Trimming left V 8 bases short and J 0 bases short, with 11 bases between.

This clonotype has at least ten counts. The chain uses TRBV5-4 and TRBJ2-4; 12 nucleotides agree with TRBD2. Per germline, CDR1 SGHNT and CDR2 YYREEE (reference sequence). J lost 6 bases, V lost 5 bases, and 6 bases had no gene match. The CDR3 spans 15 residues. CDR3 sequence (DNA): TGTGCCAGCAGTCCCGGACTAGCGGGATTAAACATTCAGTACTTC. Protein product: CASSPGLAGLNIQYF.

This clonotype occurred many times. J is TRBJ2-7 and V is TRBV27, with a weak D call TRBD1 (6 bases). V lost 5 bases to trimming and J lost 3 bases, with 14 bases between them. Germline V gene sequence: CDR1 MNHEY, CDR2 SMNVEV (reference sequence). The CDR3 is 14 amino acids. The CDR3 DNA reads as TGTGCCAGCAGTCCCCGGCCGGACAGCTACGAGCAGTACTTC. It codes for CASSPRPDSYEQYF.

This clonotype showed up many times. The V and J genes are TRBV7-9 and TRBJ2-3, with TRBD2 matching 13 bases. V was pared by 4 bases and J by 4 bases, with 14 bases of the junction left unmatched. The CDR3 extends over 19 amino acids. Germline CDR1 SEHNR, CDR2 FQNEAQ (reference sequence). The CDR3 coding sequence is TGTGCCAGCAGCTGGAAAACTAGCGGGGGGGCCCTAGGATCAGATACGCAGTATTTT. Amino acid sequence: CASSWKTSGGALGSDTQYF.

This clonotype was found many times. The CDR3 bases are TGTGCCTGCACAGGGGATTCGGGCACCGGGGAGCTGTTTTTT. Protein: CACTGDSGTGELFF. The chain links TRBV30 to TRBJ2-2; 7 bases map to TRBD1. The CDR3 spans 14 residues. Germline lookup yields CDR1 GTSNPN and CDR2 SVGIG (reference sequence). J gave up 4 bases and V 6 bases, and 8 bases lay outside the gene matches.

This clonotype has at least ten counts. The chain has TRBV29-1 and TRBJ2-7; the D gene is possibly TRBD2 (5 bases). Germline V gene data show CDR1 as SQVTM and CDR2 as ANQGSEA. This CDR3 contains 14 residues. Trimming pared 4 bases from V and 0 bases from J, leaving 13 bases between. CDR3 DNA: TGCAGCGTTGTGGTTCGAGGGAACTCCTACGAGCAGTACTTC. Its translation is CSVVVRGNSYEQYF.

As for this clonotype: The junction departs from the called germline gene at one end, perhaps through a read error. The chain has TRBV13 and TRBJ1-1; D unclear. This CDR3 has 12 amino acids. Germline loops: CDR1 PRHDT, CDR2 FYEKMQ (reference sequence). DNA for the CDR3: TGTGCCGGCAGCTCGTACTTTTCTGAAGCTTTCTTT. This gives the protein CAGSSYFSEAFF.

The sample holds a few counts of this clonotype. The J gene is TRBJ1-2, the V gene TRBV27; D unresolved. Germline V CDR1 and CDR2: MNHEY, SMNVEV (reference sequence). The CDR3 spans 14 residues. Trimming shortened V by 4 bases and J by 4 bases, and 13 bases separated the two germline ends. The CDR3 coding sequence is TGTGCCAGCAGTTGGCGCCGAGATTCCTATGGCTACACCTTC. Its translation is CASSWRRDSYGYTF.